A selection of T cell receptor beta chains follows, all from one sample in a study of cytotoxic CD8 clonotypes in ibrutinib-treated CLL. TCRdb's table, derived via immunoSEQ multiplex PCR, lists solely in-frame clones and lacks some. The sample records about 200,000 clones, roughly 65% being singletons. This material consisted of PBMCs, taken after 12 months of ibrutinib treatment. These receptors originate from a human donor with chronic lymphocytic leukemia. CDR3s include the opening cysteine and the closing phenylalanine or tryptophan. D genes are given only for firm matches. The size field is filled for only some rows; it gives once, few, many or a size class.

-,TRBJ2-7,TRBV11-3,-,TGTGCCAGCAGCTTAACGGGAAACCTCGGTGAGCAGTACTTC,CASSLTGNLGEQYF
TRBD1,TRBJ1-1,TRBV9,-,TGTGCCAGCAGCGTAGTAGGGGGCGGCACTGAAGCTTTCTTT,CASSVVGGGTEAFF
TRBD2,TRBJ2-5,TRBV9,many,TGTGCCAGCAGCGTAGCCGGAGGACTAGGGGAACAAGAGACCCAGTACTTC,CASSVAGGLGEQETQYF
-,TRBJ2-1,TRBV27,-,TGTGCCAGCAGAGGGTCAGGTTACAATGAGCAGTTCTTC,CASRGSGYNEQFF
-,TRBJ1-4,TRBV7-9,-,TGTGCCAGCAGCCTCCCTAACCCATTTGAAAAACTGTTTTTT,CASSLPNPFEKLFF
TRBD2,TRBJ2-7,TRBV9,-,TGTGCCAGCAGCGTACGCCCAGCGGGGGACGAGCAGTACTTC,CASSVRPAGDEQYF
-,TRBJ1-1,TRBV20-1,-,TGCAGTGCTAGAAGGCCCAAAGAAGCTTTCTTT,CSARRPKEAFF
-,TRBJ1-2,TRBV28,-,TGTGCCAGCAGTCTACAGGATGATGGCTACACCTTC,CASSLQDDGYTF
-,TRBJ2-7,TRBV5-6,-,TGTGCCAGCAGCTTGGCGGCCTTAGGTGAGCAGTACTTC,CASSLAALGEQYF
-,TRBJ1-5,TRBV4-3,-,TGCGCCAGCAGCCAACAGGGAGGGAGGCCCCAGCATTTT,CASSQQGGRPQHF
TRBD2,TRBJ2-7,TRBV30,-,TGTGCCTGGAGAGCGCTCGGACTAGCGGGCGAGCAGTACTTC,CAWRALGLAGEQYF
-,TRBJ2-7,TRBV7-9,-,TGTGCCAGCAGCCCTAGACCGGCCCTGGAGGTATACGAGCAGTACTTC,CASSPRPALEVYEQYF
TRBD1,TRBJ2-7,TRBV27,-,TGTGCCACCACGGACAGGGCAGCCTACGAGCAGTACTTC,CATTDRAAYEQYF
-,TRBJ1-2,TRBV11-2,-,TGTGCCAGCAGCTTAAGCAGTAATAACTATGGCTACACCTTC,CASSLSSNNYGYTF